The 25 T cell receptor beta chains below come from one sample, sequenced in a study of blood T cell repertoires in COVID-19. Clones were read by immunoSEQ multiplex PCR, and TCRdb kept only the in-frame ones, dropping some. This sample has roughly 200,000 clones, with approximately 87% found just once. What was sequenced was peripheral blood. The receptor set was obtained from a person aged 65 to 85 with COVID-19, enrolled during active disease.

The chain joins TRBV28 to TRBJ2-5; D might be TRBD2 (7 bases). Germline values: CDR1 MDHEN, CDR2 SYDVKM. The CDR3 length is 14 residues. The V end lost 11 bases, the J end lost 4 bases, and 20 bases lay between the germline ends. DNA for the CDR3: TGTGCCGTAGGAGGGGGGGTTCCGAGAGAGACCCAGTACTTC. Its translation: CAVGGGVPRETQYF.

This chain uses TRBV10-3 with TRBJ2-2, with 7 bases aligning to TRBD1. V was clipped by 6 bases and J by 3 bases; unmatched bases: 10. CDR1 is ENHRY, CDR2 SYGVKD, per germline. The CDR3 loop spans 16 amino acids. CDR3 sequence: CAIRGATGTDTGELFF. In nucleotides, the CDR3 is TGTGCCATCAGGGGGGCGACAGGGACCGACACCGGGGAGCTGTTTTTT.

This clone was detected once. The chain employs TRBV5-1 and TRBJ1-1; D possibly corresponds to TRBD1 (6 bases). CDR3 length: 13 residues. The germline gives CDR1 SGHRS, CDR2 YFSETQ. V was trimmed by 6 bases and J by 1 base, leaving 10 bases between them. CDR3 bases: TGCGCCAGCACCCGAGGGGGGAACACTGAAGCTTTCTTT. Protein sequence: CASTRGGNTEAFF.

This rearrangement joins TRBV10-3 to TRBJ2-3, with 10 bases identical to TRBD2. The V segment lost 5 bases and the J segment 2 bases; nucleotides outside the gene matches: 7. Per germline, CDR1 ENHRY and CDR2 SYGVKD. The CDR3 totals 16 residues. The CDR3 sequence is CAISTLAGAPTDTQYF. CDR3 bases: TGTGCCATCAGTACCCTAGCGGGAGCGCCCACAGATACGCAGTATTTT.

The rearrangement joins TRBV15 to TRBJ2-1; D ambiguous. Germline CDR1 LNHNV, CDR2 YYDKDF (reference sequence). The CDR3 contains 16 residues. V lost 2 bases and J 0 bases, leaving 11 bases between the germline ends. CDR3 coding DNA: TGTGCCACCAGCAGACCTAACCCGAGCTCCTACAATGAGCAGTTCTTC. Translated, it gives CATSRPNPSSYNEQFF.

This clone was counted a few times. CDR3 in amino acids: CASSLGGGQETQYF. The CDR3 nucleotides read TGTGCCAGCAGCTTAGGAGGGGGCCAAGAGACCCAGTACTTC. The chain combines TRBV7-9 with TRBJ2-5; the D gene is possibly TRBD1 (6 bases). This CDR3 region has 14 residues. Germline V CDR1 and CDR2: SEHNR, FQNEAQ (reference sequence). V was trimmed by 1 base and J by 1 base, leaving 7 bases between them.

CDR3 in DNA: TGTGCCAGCAGTCCCCGGACAGGGGCTGGAAACACCATATATTTT. Amino acid sequence: CASSPRTGAGNTIYF. This chain uses TRBV28 with TRBJ1-3, with TRBD1 identical over 9 bases. This CDR3 has 15 residues. Losses at the gene ends were 5 bases for V and 2 bases for J; bases not matched to a gene: 4. Germline values: CDR1 MDHEN, CDR2 SYDVKM. The whole variable domain, remainder taken from reference TRBV28 and TRBJ1-3, is DVKVTQSSRYLVKRTGEKVFLECVQDMDHENMFWYRQDPGLGLRLIYFSYDVKMKEKGDIPEGYSVSREKKERFSLILESASTNQTSMYLCASSPRTGAGNTIYFGEGSWLTVV.

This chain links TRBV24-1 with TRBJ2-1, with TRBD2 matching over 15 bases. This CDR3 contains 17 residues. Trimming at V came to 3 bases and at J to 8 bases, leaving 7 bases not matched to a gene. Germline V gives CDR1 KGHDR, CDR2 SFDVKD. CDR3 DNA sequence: TGTGCCACCAGTGATGCTGGACTAGCGGGGGGGCACGATGAGCAGTTCTTC. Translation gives CATSDAGLAGGHDEQFF.

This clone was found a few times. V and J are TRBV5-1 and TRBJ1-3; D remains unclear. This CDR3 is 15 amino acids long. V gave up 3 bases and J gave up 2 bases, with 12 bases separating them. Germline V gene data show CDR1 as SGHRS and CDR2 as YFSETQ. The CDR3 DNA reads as TGCGCCAGCAGCTCATCTCGGGGTCCTGGAAACACCATATATTTT. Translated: CASSSSRGPGNTIYF.

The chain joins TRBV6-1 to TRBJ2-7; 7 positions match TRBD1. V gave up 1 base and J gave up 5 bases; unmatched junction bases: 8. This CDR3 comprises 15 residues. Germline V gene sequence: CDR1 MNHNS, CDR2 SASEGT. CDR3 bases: TGTGCCAGCAGTGAAGTCGGGACAGACCCTGACGAGCAGTACTTC. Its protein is CASSEVGTDPDEQYF.

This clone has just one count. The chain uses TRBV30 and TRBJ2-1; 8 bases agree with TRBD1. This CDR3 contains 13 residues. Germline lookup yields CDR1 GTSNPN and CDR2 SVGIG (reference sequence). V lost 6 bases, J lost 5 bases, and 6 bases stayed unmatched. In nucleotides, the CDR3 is TGTGCCTGTTCCGACAGGGGCGACAATGAGCAGTTCTTC. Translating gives CACSDRGDNEQFF.

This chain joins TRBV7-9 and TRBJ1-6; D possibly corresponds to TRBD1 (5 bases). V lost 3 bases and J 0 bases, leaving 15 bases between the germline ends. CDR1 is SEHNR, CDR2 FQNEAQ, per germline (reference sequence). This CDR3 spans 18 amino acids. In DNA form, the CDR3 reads TGTGCCAGCAGCTTTTTACGACAGACCCTCTCCTATAATTCACCCCTCCACTTT. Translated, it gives CASSFLRQTLSYNSPLHF. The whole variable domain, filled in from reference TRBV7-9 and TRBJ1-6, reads DTGVSQNPRHKITKRGQNVTFRCDPISEHNRLYWYRQTLGQGPEFLTYFQNEAQLEKSRLLSDRFSAERPKGSFSTLEIQRTEQGDSAMYLCASSFLRQTLSYNSPLHFGNGTRLTVT.

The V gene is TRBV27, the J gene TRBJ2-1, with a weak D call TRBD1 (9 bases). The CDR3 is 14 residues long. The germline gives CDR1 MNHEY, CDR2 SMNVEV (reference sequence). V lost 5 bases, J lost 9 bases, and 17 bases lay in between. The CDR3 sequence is CASSPGGDRAEQFF. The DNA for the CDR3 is TGTGCCAGCAGTCCGGGGGGGGACAGGGCTGAGCAGTTCTTC.

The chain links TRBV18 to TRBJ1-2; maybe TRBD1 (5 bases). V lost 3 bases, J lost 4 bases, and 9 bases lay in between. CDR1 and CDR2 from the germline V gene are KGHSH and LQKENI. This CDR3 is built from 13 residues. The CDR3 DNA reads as TGTGCCAGCTCACCGGGAGGGACCTATGGCTACACCTTC. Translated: CASSPGGTYGYTF.

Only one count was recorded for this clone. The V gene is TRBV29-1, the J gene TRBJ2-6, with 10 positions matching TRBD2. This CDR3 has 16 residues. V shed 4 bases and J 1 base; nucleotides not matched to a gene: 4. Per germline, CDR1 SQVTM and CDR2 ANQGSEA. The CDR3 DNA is TGCAGCGTTGTTATAGCGGGGGGATCTGGGGCCAACGTCCTGACTTTC. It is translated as CSVVIAGGSGANVLTF.

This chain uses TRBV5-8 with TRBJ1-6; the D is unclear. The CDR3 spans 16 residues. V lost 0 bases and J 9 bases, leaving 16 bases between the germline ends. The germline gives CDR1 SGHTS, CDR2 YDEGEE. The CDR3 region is CASSLDGGWRVSPLHF. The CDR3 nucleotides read TGTGCCAGCAGCTTGGATGGAGGGTGGAGAGTTTCACCCCTCCACTTT.

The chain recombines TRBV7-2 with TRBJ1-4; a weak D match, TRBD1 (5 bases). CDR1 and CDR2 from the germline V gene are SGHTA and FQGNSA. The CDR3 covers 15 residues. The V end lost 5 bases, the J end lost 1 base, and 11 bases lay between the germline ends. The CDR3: CASSQSGGTNEKLFF. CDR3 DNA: TGTGCCAGCAGCCAATCGGGGGGAACTAATGAAAAACTGTTTTTT. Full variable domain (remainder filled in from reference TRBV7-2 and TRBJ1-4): GAGVSQSPSNKVTEKGKDVELRCDPISGHTALYWYRQSLGQGLEFLIYFQGNSAPDKSGLPSDRFSAERTGGSVSTLTIQRTQQEDSAVYLCASSQSGGTNEKLFFGSGTQLSVL.

The CDR3 sequence is CVRSNNGKGRGQQALHF. The CDR3 coding sequence is TGTGTCAGAAGCAATAACGGGAAGGGCCGGGGACAGCAAGCCCTCCACTTT. The chain links TRBV7-5 to TRBJ1-6; no DNA check was done on the table's D call, TRBD1. TRBV7-5 is classified as a pseudogene. The CDR3 covers 17 residues.

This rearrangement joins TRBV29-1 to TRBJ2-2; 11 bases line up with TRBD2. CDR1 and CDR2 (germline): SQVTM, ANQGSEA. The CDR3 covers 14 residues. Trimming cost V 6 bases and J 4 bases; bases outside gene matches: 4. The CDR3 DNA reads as TGCAGCGTGGGAACTAGCGGGGGCACCGGGGAGCTGTTTTTT. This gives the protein CSVGTSGGTGELFF.

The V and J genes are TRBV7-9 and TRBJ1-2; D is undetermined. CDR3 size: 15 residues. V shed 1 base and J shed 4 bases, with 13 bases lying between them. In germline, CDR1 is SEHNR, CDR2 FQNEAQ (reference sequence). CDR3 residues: CASSLDSRQFYGYTF. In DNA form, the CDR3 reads TGTGCCAGCAGCTTAGATTCTAGGCAGTTCTATGGCTACACCTTC. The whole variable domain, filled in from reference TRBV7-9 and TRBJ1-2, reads DTGVSQNPRHKITKRGQNVTFRCDPISEHNRLYWYRQTLGQGPEFLTYFQNEAQLEKSRLLSDRFSAERPKGSFSTLEIQRTEQGDSAMYLCASSLDSRQFYGYTFGSGTRLTVV.

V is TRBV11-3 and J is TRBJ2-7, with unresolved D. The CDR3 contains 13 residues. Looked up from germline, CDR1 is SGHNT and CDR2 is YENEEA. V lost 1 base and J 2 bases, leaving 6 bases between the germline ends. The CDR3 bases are TGTGCCAGCAGCTTAGGGGCTGCCTACGAGCAGTACTTC. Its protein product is CASSLGAAYEQYF.

CDR3 sequence reads: CASEEAGQGKEKLFF. In nucleotides, the CDR3 is TGTGCCAGCGAAGAAGCGGGACAGGGTAAAGAAAAACTGTTTTTT. V gene TRBV18 combines with J gene TRBJ1-4, with TRBD1 matching over 9 bases. Per the germline V gene, CDR1 is KGHSH and CDR2 is LQKENI. The trim removed 8 bases at V and 8 bases at J, leaving 12 bases unmatched. CDR3 length: 15 amino acids.

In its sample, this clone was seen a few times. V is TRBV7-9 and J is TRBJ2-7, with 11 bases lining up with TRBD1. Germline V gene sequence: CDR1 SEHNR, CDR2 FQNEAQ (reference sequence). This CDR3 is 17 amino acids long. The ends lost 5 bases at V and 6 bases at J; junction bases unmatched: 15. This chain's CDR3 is CASSPGTGGFWSGEQYF. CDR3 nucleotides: TGTGCCAGCAGCCCCGGGACAGGGGGTTTTTGGTCCGGCGAGCAGTACTTC.

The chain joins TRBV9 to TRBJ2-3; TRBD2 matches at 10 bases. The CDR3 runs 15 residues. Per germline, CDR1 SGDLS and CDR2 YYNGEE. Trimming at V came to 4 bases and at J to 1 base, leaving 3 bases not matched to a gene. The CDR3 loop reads CASSPSGRGTDTQYF. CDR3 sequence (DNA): TGTGCCAGCAGCCCGAGCGGGAGGGGCACAGATACGCAGTATTTT.

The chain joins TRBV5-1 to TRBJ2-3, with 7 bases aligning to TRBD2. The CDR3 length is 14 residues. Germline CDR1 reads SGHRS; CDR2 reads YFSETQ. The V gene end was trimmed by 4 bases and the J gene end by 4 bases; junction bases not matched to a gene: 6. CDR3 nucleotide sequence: TGCGCCAGCAGCCCATCGGGGGGTCCAGATACGCAGTATTTT. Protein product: CASSPSGGPDTQYF. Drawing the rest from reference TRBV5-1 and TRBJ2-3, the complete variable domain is KAGVTQTPRYLIKTRGQQVTLSCSPISGHRSVSWYQQTPGQGLQFLFEYFSETQRNKGNFPGRFSGRQFSNSRSEMNVSTLELGDSALYLCASSPSGGPDTQYFGPGTRLTVL.